This TCR beta chain was sequenced during a study of OX40 agonist ivuxolimab in advanced cancers. The study in broad terms: The costimulatory receptor OX40 (CD134) was targeted by ivuxolimab, a fully human IgG2 agonistic monoclonal antibody. Intravenous ivuxolimab was administered to patients every 2 weeks at six dose levels: 0.01, 0.1, 0.3, 1.5, 3 and 10 mg/kg. Of the roughly 52 dose-escalation patients, hepatocellular carcinoma was present in about 20, melanoma in approximately 15, renal cell carcinoma in 9 and head and neck cancer in 9. The dose-escalation cohort was roughly 83% male with a mean age of around 62 years, ranging from roughly 23 to 79. Patients were allowed to have had prior anti-PD-1, anti-PD-L1 or anti-CTLA-4 therapy, and roughly 40% of the dose-escalation patients had previously received checkpoint inhibitors. Partial responses occurred in three dose-escalation patients, of whom one had hepatocellular carcinoma and two had cutaneous melanoma. Peripheral TCRbeta sequencing was intended to test whether TCR sequence diversity was altered and clonal T-cell expansion was caused by ivuxolimab. The monotherapy dose-escalation portion (N of about 57 patients) of the phase I ivuxolimab trial is reported in the paper. On the study overall, not on this receptor specifically: Low levels of normalized T-cell clonal expansion were also shown by some nonresponding patients. In the 0.1-3.0 mg/kg groups, partial responders were among the patients with the lowest normalized peripheral clonal expansion, particularly in CD8+ T cells. On average, CD8+ T cells showed more expanded clones than CD4+ T cells after ivuxolimab. The antigen specificity of the peripheral T cells that underwent clonal expansion was not determined. At doses of 0.1 to 3.0 mg/kg, clonal expansion of both CD4+ and CD8+ blood T cells was observed from baseline to week 6.

From its cysteine to its phenylalanine, the CDR3 spans 12 amino acids. Just CDR3 DNA is preserved here, 36 bases in frame from base 1. Trimming accounts for 6 bases at V and 3 bases at J, while the number of junction bases matched to no gene is 5. In the germline V gene, CDR1 corresponds to SQVTM and CDR2 to ANQGSEA. Genomic DNA was isolated from the sorted cells so that the TCRbeta CDR3 region could be sequenced. The immunoSEQ Assay was used for sequencing of TCRbeta CDR3 regions. Imported from immuneACCESS, the table was reduced by TCRdb to in-frame sequences with V and J called. These copies leave out some clones; in studies compared against another copy, an unresolved V gene accounts for under half, and the cause of the remainder is not known. The sample table contains about 46,000 clones; only one count was recorded for 70% to 90% of them. The ten top clones hold roughly 12% of the sample. The trial excluded patients who had a history of autoimmune disease or who were on systemic immunosuppression. Peripheral blood for TCR sequencing was drawn from every dose cohort at baseline, at cycle 4 day 1 and at cycle 7 day 1. The samples were drawn from a first-in-human, open-label, multicenter phase I dose-escalation trial of ivuxolimab. Adults with locally advanced or metastatic head and neck squamous cell, hepatocellular, melanoma or renal cell carcinoma were enrolled in the trial. Before TCR sequencing, CD4+ T cells and CD8+ T cells from peripheral blood were sorted into separate populations.

Points on this clone: No cognate antigen has been identified for it. Base qualities are missing; no much larger clone stands one base away.

The sample consisted of CD4+ or CD8+ T cells sorted from blood, taken in a trial of the OX40 agonist ivuxolimab. This sequence was found in an adult with an advanced solid tumor such as melanoma, head and neck, liver or kidney cancer. The V and J genes are TRBV29-1 and TRBJ2-7; 7 nucleotides in the junction match TRBD1. The CDR3 region: CSVRRDSYEQYF. The DNA sequence is as follows: TGCAGCGTGCGCCGGGACAGCTACGAGCAGTACTTC.